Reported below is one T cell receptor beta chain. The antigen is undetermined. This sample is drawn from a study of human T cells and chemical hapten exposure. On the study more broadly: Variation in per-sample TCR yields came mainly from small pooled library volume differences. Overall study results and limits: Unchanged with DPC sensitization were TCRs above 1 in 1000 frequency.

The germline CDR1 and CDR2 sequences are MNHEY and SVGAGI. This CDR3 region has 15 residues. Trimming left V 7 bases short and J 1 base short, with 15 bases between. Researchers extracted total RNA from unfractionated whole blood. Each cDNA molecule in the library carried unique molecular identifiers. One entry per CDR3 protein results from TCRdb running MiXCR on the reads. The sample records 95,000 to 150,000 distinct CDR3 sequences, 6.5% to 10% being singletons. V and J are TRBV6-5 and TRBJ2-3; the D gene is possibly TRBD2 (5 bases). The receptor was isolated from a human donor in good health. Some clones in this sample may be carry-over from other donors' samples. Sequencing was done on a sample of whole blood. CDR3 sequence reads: CASKSGLVGTDTQYF. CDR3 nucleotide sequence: TGTGCCAGCAAATCGGGATTGGTGGGCACAGATACGCAGTATTTT.